A few counts support the clone carrying this TCR beta chain. The data were taken from a study of beta chain features in type 1 diabetes. Every single donor gave one heparinised blood draw, and these averaged approximately 110 mL. The authors reverse transcribed all of the isolated RNA, so sequencing captured expressed TCRB transcripts. Clones were read by immunoSEQ multiplex PCR, and TCRdb kept only the in-frame ones, dropping some. Of 850,000 to 900,000 clones listed, 17% are singletons. Germline CDR1 is SGHTA and CDR2 is FQGNSA. This CDR3 spans 14 amino acids. V was trimmed by 2 bases and J by 1 base, leaving 9 bases between them.

The chain carries TRBV7-2 and TRBJ2-7, with D uncertain. This clonotype originated in a woman younger than 35 in good health. What was sequenced was naive CD4+ T cells from blood. The chain's CDR3 is CASSLIPRSYEQYF. CDR3 DNA sequence: TGTGCCAGCAGCTTAATCCCTAGGTCCTACGAGCAGTACTTC.